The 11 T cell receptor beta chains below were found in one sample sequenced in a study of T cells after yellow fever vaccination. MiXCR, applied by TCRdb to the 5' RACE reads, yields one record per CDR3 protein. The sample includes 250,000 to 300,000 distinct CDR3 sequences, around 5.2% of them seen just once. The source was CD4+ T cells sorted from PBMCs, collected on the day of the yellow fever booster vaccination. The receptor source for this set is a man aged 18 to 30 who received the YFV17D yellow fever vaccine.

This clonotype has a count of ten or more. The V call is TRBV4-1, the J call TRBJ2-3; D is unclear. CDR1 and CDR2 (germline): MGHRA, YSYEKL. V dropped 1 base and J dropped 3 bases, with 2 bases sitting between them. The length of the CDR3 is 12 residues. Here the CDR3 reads CASSQATDTQYF. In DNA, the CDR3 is TGCGCCAGCAGCCAAGCGACAGATACGCAGTATTTT.

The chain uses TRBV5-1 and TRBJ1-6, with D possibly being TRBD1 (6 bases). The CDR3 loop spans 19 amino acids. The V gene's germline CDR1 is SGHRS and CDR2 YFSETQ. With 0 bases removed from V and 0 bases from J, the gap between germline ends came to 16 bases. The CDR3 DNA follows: TGCGCCAGCAGCTTGGTTGGCGGGGGCCGAAGCTCCTATAATTCACCCCTCCACTTT. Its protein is CASSLVGGGRSSYNSPLHF.

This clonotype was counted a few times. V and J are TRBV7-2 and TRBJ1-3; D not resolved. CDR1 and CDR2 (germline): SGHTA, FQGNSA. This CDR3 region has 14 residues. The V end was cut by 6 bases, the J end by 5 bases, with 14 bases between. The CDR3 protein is CASSLAVIRNTIYF. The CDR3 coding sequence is TGTGCCAGCAGTCTAGCAGTGATTCGAAACACCATATATTTT.

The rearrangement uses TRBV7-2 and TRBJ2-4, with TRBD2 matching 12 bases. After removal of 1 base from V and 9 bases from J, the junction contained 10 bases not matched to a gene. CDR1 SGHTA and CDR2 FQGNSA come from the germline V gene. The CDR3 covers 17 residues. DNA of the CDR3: TGTGCCAGCAGCTTAGTCTCTAGCGGGGGGGGTGACCGCATTCAGTACTTC. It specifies CASSLVSSGGGDRIQYF.

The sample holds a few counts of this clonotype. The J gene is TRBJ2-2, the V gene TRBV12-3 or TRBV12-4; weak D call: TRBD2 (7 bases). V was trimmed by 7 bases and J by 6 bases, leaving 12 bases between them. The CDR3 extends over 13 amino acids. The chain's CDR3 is CASNVGGPGELFF. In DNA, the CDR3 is TGTGCCAGCAACGTCGGGGGGCCCGGGGAGCTGTTTTTT.

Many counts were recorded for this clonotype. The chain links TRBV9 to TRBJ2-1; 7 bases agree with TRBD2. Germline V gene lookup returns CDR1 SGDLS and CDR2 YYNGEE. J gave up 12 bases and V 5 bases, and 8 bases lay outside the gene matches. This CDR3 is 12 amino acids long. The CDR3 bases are TGTGCCAGCAGTCAGAGCGGGGCTCTGCAGTTCTTC. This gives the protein CASSQSGALQFF.

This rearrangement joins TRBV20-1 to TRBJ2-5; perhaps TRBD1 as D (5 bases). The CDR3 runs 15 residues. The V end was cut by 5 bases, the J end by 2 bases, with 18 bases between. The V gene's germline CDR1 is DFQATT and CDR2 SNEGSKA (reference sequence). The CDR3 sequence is CSAAHWTPKQETQYF. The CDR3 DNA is TGCAGTGCTGCGCACTGGACACCGAAGCAAGAGACCCAGTACTTC.

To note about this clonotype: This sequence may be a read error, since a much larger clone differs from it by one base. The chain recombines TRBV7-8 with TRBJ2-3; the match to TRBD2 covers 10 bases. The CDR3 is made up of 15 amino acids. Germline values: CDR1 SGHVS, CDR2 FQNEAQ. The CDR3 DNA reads TGTGCCGGCAGCTTCGTAGCGGGGGGCGCAGATACGCAGTATTTT. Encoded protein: CAGSFVAGGADTQYF.

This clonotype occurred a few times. The CDR3 loop reads CASSLRTGGSGANVLTF. The CDR3 nucleotides are TGTGCCAGCAGCTTAAGGACAGGGGGCTCTGGGGCCAACGTCCTGACTTTC. The rearrangement joins TRBV7-3 to TRBJ2-6; TRBD1 matches 10 bases. The V segment lost 1 base and the J segment 0 bases; nucleotides outside the gene matches: 0. CDR1 is SGHTA, CDR2 FQGTGA, per germline. The CDR3 has 17 residues. Based on the CDR3 plus reference TRBV7-3 and TRBJ2-6, the full variable domain is GAGVSQTPSNKVTEKGKYVELRCDPISGHTALYWYRQSLGQGPEFLIYFQGTGAADDSGLPNDRFFAVRPEGSVSTLKIQRTERGDSAVYLCASSLRTGGSGANVLTFGAGSRLTVL.

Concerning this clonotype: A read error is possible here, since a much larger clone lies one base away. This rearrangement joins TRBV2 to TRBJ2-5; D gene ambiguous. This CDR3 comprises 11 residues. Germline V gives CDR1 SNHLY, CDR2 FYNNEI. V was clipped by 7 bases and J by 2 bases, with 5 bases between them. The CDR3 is CASMEQETQYF. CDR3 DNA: TGTGCCAGCATGGAGCAAGAGACCCAGTACTTC.

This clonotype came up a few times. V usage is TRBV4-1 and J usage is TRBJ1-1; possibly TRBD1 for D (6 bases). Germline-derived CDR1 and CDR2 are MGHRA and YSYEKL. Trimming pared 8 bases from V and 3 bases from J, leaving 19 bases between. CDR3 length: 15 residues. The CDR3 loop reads CASDTGGRGDTEAFF. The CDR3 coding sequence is TGCGCCAGCGACACCGGGGGGCGGGGAGACACTGAAGCTTTCTTT.